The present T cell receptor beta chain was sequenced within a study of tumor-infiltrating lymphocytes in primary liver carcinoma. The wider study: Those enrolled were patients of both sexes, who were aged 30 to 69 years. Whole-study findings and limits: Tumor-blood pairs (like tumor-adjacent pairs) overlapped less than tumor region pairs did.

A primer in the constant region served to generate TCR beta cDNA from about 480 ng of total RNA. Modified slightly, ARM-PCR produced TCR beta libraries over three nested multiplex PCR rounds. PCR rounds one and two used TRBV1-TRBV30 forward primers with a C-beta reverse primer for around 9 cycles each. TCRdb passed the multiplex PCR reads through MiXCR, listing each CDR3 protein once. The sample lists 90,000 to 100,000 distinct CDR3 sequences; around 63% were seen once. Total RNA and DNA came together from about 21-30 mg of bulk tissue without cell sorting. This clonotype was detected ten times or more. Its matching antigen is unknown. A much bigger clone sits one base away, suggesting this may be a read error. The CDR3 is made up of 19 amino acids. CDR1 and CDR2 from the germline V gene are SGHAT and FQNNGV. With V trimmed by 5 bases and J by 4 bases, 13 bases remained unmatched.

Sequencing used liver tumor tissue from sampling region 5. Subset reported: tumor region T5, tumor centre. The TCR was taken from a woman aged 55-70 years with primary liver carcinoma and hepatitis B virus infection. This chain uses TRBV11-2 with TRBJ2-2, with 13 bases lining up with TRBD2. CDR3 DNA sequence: TGTGCCAGCAGCCCCTTTGCTGGACTAGCGGGAGCGGGCACCGGGGAGCTGTTTTTT. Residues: CASSPFAGLAGAGTGELFF.